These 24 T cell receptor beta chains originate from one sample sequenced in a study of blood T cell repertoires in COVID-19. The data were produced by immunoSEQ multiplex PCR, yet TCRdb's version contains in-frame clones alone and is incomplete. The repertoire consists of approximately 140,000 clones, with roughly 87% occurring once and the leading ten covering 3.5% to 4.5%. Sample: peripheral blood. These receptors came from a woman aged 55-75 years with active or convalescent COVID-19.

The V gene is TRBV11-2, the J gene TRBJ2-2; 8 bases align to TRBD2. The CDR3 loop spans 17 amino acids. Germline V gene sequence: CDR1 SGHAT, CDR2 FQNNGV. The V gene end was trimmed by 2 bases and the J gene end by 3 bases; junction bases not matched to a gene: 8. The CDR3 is CASSLWAGGPDTGELFF. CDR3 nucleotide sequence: TGTGCCAGCAGCTTATGGGCGGGGGGACCCGACACCGGGGAGCTGTTTTTT.

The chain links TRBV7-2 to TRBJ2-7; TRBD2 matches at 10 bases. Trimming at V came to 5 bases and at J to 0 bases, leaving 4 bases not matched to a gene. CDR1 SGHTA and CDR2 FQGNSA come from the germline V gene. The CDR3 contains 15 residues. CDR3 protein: CASSTTSGVSYEQYF. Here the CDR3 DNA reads TGTGCCAGCAGCACAACTAGCGGGGTCTCCTACGAGCAGTACTTC.

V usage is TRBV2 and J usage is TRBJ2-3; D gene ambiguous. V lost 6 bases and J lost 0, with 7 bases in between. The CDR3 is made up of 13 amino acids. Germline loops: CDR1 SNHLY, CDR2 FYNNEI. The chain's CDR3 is CASRPRSTDTQYF. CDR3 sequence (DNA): TGTGCCAGCAGGCCCAGAAGCACAGATACGCAGTATTTT.

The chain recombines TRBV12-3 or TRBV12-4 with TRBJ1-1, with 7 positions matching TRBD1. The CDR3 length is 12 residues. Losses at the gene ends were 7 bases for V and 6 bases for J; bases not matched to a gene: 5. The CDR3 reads CASKFGTAEAFF. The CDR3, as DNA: TGTGCCAGCAAATTCGGGACAGCTGAAGCTTTCTTT.

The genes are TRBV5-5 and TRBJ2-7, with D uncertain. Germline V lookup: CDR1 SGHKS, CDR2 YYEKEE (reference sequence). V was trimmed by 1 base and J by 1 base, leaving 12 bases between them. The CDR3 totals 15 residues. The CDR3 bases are TGTGCCAGCAGCTTGTCGTTCGACATTTCCTACGAGCAGTACTTC. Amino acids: CASSLSFDISYEQYF.

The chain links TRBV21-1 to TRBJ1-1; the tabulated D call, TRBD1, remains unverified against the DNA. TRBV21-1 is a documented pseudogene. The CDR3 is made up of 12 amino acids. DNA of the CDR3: TGTGCCAGCAGCAATGTCCCAACTGAAGCTTTCTTT. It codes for CASSNVPTEAFF.

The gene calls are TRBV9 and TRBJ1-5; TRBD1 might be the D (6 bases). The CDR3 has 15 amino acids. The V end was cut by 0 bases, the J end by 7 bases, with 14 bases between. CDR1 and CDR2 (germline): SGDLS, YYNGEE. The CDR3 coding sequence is TGTGCCAGCAGCGTAGAGTGGGGGCCAGGGCAGCCCCAGCATTTT. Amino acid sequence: CASSVEWGPGQPQHF.

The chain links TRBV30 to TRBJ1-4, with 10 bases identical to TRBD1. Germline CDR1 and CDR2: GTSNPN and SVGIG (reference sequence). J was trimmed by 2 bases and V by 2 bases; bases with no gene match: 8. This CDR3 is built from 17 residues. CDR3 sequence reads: CAWSSRQGALTNEKLFF. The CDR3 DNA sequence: TGTGCCTGGAGTTCAAGACAGGGGGCGCTTACTAATGAAAAACTGTTTTTT. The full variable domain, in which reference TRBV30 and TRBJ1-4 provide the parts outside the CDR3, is SQTIHQWPATLVQPVGSPLSLECTVEGTSNPNLYWYRQAAGRGLQLLFYSVGIGQISSEVPQNLSASRPQDRQFILSSKKLLLSDSGFYLCAWSSRQGALTNEKLFFGSGTQLSVL.

The CDR3 sequence is CASTRGAPYEQYF. In DNA form, the CDR3 reads TGTGCCAGCACGCGGGGGGCGCCCTACGAGCAGTACTTC. The rearrangement links TRBV3-1 (or the pseudogene TRBV3-2) to TRBJ2-7; 8 nucleotides agree with TRBD2. Germline CDR1 is LGHDT and CDR2 is YNNKEL (reference sequence). The CDR3 is made up of 13 amino acids. J was trimmed by 2 bases and V by 7 bases; bases with no gene match: 4.

The CDR3 sequence: CASSLSLEETQYF. As DNA, the CDR3 is TGTGCCAGCAGTTTAAGCCTAGAAGAGACCCAGTACTTC. The gene calls are TRBV27 and TRBJ2-5; D gene ambiguous. V lost 2 bases and J lost 3, with 7 bases in between. The CDR3 sequence is 13 residues long. The germline gives CDR1 MNHEY, CDR2 SMNVEV (reference sequence).

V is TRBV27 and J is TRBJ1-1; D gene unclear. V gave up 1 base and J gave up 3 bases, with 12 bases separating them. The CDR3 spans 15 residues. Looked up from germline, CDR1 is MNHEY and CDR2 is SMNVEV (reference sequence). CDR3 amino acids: CASSLLGDPDTEAFF. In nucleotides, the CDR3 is TGTGCCAGCAGTTTATTGGGAGATCCCGACACTGAAGCTTTCTTT.

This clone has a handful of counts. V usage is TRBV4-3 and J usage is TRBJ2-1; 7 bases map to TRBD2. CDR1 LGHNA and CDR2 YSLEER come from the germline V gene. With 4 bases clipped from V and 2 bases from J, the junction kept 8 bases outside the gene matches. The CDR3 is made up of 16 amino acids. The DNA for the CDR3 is TGCGCCAGCAGCCGACAAGCGGGGAGTACCTACAATGAGCAGTTCTTC. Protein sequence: CASSRQAGSTYNEQFF.

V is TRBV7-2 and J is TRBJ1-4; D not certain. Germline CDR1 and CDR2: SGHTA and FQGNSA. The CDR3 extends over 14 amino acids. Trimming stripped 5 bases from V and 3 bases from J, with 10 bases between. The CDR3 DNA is TGTGCCAGCAGCCAACGGGGATCTAATGAAAAACTGTTTTTT. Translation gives CASSQRGSNEKLFF.

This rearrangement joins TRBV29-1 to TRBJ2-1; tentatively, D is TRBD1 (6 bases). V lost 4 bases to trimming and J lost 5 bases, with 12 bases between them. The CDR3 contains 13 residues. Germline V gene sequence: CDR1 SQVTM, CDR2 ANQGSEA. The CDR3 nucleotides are TGCAGCGTTGGGGAGAGGGACAACAATGAGCAGTTCTTC. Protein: CSVGERDNNEQFF.

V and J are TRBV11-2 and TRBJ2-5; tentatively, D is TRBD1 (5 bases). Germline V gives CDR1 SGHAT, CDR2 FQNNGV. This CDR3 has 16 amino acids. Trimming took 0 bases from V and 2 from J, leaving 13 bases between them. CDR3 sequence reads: CASSLDLTGVQETQYF. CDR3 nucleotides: TGTGCCAGCAGCTTAGATCTAACAGGAGTGCAAGAGACCCAGTACTTC.

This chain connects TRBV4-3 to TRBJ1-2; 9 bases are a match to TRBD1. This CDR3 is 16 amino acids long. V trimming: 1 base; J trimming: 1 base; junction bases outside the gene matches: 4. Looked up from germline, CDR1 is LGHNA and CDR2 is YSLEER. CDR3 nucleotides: TGCGCCAGCAGCCAAGCTGGGGACAGGGATAACTATGGCTACACCTTC. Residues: CASSQAGDRDNYGYTF.

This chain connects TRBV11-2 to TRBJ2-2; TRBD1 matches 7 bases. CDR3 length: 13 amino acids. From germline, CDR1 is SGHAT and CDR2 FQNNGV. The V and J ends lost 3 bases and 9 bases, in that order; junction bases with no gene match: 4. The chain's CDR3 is CASSFDRDRELFF. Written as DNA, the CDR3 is TGTGCCAGCAGCTTTGACAGGGACCGGGAGCTGTTTTTT. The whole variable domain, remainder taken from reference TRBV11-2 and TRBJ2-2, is EAGVAQSPRYKIIEKRQSVAFWCNPISGHATLYWYQQILGQGPKLLIQFQNNGVVDDSQLPKDRFSAERLKGVDSTLKIQPAKLEDSAVYLCASSFDRDRELFFGEGSRLTVL.

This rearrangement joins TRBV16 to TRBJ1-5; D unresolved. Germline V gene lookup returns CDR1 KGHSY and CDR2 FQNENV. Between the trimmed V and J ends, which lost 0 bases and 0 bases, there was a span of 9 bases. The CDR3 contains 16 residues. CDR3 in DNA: TGTGCCAGCAGCCAATCGACACGGCCTAGCAATCAGCCCCAGCATTTT. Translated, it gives CASSQSTRPSNQPQHF.

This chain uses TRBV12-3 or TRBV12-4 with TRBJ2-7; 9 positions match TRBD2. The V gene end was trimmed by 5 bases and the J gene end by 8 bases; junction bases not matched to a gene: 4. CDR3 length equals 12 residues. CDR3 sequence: CASSPGTSKQYF. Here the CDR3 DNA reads TGTGCCAGCAGTCCCGGGACTAGCAAGCAGTACTTC.

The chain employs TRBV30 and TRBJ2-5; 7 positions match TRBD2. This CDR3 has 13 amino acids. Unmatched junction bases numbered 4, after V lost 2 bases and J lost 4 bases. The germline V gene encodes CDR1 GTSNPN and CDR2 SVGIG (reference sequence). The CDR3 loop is CAWSTGTTETQYF. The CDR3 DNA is TGTGCCTGGAGTACCGGGACTACAGAGACCCAGTACTTC.

Here the CDR3 DNA reads TGTGCCAGCAGCAAGCAGGGGGAAGCTTTCTTT. It translates to CASSKQGEAFF. V gene TRBV12-3 or TRBV12-4 combines with J gene TRBJ1-1; tentatively, D is TRBD1 (6 bases). This CDR3 is built from 11 residues. V lost 6 bases and J lost 8, with 10 bases in between.

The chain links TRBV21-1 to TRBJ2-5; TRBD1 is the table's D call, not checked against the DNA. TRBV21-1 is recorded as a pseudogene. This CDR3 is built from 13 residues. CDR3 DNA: TGTGCCAGCAGCGTCAGGGGGCGGGAGACCCAGTACTTC. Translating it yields CASSVRGRETQYF.

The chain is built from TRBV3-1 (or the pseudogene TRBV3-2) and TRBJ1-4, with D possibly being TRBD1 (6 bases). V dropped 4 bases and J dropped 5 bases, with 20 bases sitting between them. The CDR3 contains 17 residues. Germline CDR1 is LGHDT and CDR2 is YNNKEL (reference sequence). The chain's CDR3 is CASSRCGPGGANEKLFF. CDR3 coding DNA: TGTGCCAGCAGCCGATGCGGACCGGGGGGCGCGAATGAAAAACTGTTTTTT.

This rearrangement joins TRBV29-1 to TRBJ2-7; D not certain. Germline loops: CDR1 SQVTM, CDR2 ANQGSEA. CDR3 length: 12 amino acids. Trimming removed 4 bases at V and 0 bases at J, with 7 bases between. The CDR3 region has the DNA TGCAGCGTTGTCGTGAGCTCCTACGAGCAGTACTTC. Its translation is CSVVVSSYEQYF.